Given below is one TCR beta chain in context. What it recognizes is unknown. Selection required adequate fresh-frozen tumor tissue plus more than two years' survival data. Germline CDR1 reads MNHEY; CDR2 reads SMNVEV (reference sequence). Trimming at V came to 5 bases and at J to 2 bases, leaving 6 bases not matched to a gene. The CDR3 is 15 amino acids. The data were obtained in a study of glioma-infiltrating T cells after dendritic cell vaccination. The wider study: Glioblastoma patients came from Phase I and II dendritic cell vaccination trials. Patients received three intradermal dendritic cell vaccine injections at biweekly intervals.

Study observations and caveats: Longer survival after dendritic cell vaccination followed higher pretreatment TIL content.

Sequencing was performed with immunoSEQ multiplex PCR; in TCRdb, only in-frame clones are kept and a portion is missing. The sample yields tens of thousands of clones, approximately 82% seen once. Sequences were derived from blood, sampled before dendritic cell vaccination. The clonotype comes from a human donor with glioblastoma. The chain carries TRBV27 and TRBJ1-1; 9 bases are shared with TRBD1. CDR3 in amino acids: CASSLTGGPNTEAFF. The CDR3 nucleotides are TGTGCCAGCAGTCTGACAGGGGGTCCCAACACTGAAGCTTTCTTT.